The 32 T cell receptor beta chains in this list originate from one sample, sequenced in a study of blood T cell repertoires in COVID-19 (dated by TCRdb to the early 2020s). The library was produced with the immunoSEQ multiplex PCR assay. TCRdb mirrors the immuneACCESS table, restricted to in-frame sequences. Some clones are absent from its copies; in checked studies, under half trace to an unresolved V gene, and the reason for the others is unknown. The sample contains tens of thousands of clones, more than 75% of them found a single time. The ten largest clones capture 40% to 55% of the sample. Sequencing used peripheral blood. These TCRs come from a woman in her 70s with acute or convalescent COVID-19.

The genes are TRBV3-1 (or the pseudogene TRBV3-2) and TRBJ2-7; 11 bases line up with TRBD2. CDR3 size: 19 residues. Germline V gives CDR1 LGHDT, CDR2 YNNKEL (reference sequence). V shed 1 base and J 4 bases; nucleotides not matched to a gene: 15. In DNA form, the CDR3 reads TGTGCCAGCAGCCAAGGAGCATGGGGGCTAGCGGGAGGTGGATACGAGCAGTACTTC. It encodes CASSQGAWGLAGGGYEQYF.

In its sample, this clone was seen once. The V call is TRBV28, the J call TRBJ2-3; no clear D. The CDR3 is made up of 15 amino acids. Trimming shortened V by 2 bases and J by 1 base, and 10 bases separated the two germline ends. Germline-derived CDR1 and CDR2 are MDHEN and SYDVKM. CDR3 bases: TGTGCCAGCAGTTTAAGTTCTCGCGGCACAGATACGCAGTATTTT. Translated: CASSLSSRGTDTQYF.

The V and J genes are TRBV5-1 and TRBJ1-1, with 10 bases fitting TRBD1. V was pared by 4 bases and J by 5 bases, with 11 bases of the junction left unmatched. Germline-derived CDR1 and CDR2 are SGHRS and YFSETQ. The CDR3 extends over 16 amino acids. Written as DNA, the CDR3 is TGCGCCAGCAGCAGCAACAGACAGGGGGCGCGGACTGAAGCTTTCTTT. Its protein is CASSSNRQGARTEAFF.

The chain has TRBV2 and TRBJ2-3; 12 bases line up with TRBD2. Germline CDR1 SNHLY, CDR2 FYNNEI. The V and J ends lost 7 bases and 2 bases, in that order; junction bases with no gene match: 7. The CDR3 has 16 amino acids. CDR3 DNA sequence: TGTGCCAGCAAGAAGCTAGCGGGGGGGAACACAGATACGCAGTATTTT. Its translation: CASKKLAGGNTDTQYF.

This chain joins TRBV5-1 and TRBJ1-3, with D maybe TRBD1 (5 bases). Trimming took off 3 bases at V and 0 bases at J, with 13 bases between the two ends. Per germline, CDR1 SGHRS and CDR2 YFSETQ. This CDR3 region has 16 residues. The CDR3 DNA sequence: TGCGCCAGCAGCTCCTCAGGGAGGTCCTCTGGAAACACCATATATTTT. Its protein is CASSSSGRSSGNTIYF.

This chain uses TRBV7-2 with TRBJ2-3; 13 nucleotides agree with TRBD2. CDR3 length: 18 residues. V shed 1 base, J shed 3 bases, and the junction held 7 bases outside the gene matches. Germline V gene sequence: CDR1 SGHTA, CDR2 FQGNSA. CDR3: CASSLGTSGRVRTDTQYF. CDR3 coding DNA: TGTGCCAGCAGCTTAGGAACTAGCGGGAGGGTGAGAACAGATACGCAGTATTTT.

The chain links TRBV6-5 to TRBJ2-7; D is perhaps TRBD2 (5 bases). This CDR3 contains 15 residues. Germline values: CDR1 MNHEY, CDR2 SVGAGI. Trimming removed 2 bases at V and 5 bases at J, with 16 bases between. The CDR3 nucleotides are TGTGCCAGCAGTTACACGGAACGGGGTCCCCACGAGCAGTACTTC. This encodes CASSYTERGPHEQYF.

This chain links TRBV28 with TRBJ1-4; the match to TRBD1 covers 7 bases. CDR1 and CDR2 from the germline V gene are MDHEN and SYDVKM. J was trimmed by 2 bases and V by 11 bases; bases with no gene match: 5. The CDR3 extends over 13 amino acids. CDR3 DNA: TGTGCCGCGGCCAGGGGGACTAATGAAAAACTGTTTTTT. It encodes CAAARGTNEKLFF.

Only a few counts were recorded for this clone. This chain connects TRBV14 to TRBJ2-1; 10 nucleotides agree with TRBD2. The V and J ends lost 1 base and 8 bases, in that order; junction bases with no gene match: 14. CDR3 size: 18 residues. Germline V gene lookup returns CDR1 SGHDN and CDR2 FVKESK. The CDR3 DNA follows: TGTGCCAGCAGCCAAGCCGTCCGGCCTAGCGGGAGAAAGGATGAGCAGTTCTTC. Its protein is CASSQAVRPSGRKDEQFF.

In DNA, the CDR3 is TGTGCCAGCAGTCCTATCAGGGGGCGCCTCGGAGAGACCCAGTACTTC. Translating gives CASSPIRGRLGETQYF. The rearrangement links TRBV27 to TRBJ2-5, with TRBD1 matching 8 bases. Germline CDR1 MNHEY, CDR2 SMNVEV (reference sequence). Trimming at V came to 5 bases and at J to 4 bases, leaving 12 bases not matched to a gene. The CDR3 contains 16 residues.

This chain joins TRBV13 and TRBJ2-7, with D perhaps matching TRBD1 (6 bases). Germline lookup yields CDR1 PRHDT and CDR2 FYEKMQ (reference sequence). The CDR3 has 15 residues. V lost 4 bases to trimming and J lost 2 bases, with 15 bases between them. The CDR3 DNA sequence: TGTGCCAGCAGCTATAGGGTGGGACACCCCTACGAGCAGTACTTC. It specifies CASSYRVGHPYEQYF.

This clone was seen a handful of times. V gene TRBV19 combines with J gene TRBJ1-1; 8 bases agree with TRBD1. V was pared by 2 bases and J by 7 bases, with 3 bases of the junction left unmatched. The CDR3 has 13 amino acids. Germline CDR1 is LNHDA and CDR2 is SQIVND (reference sequence). The CDR3: CASSITGGYEAFF. CDR3 DNA sequence: TGTGCCAGTAGTATAACAGGGGGATATGAAGCTTTCTTT.

The V and J genes are TRBV7-2 and TRBJ1-5; perhaps TRBD1 as D (5 bases). Trimming removed 6 bases from V and 3 bases from J, with 15 bases in between. CDR1 and CDR2 (germline): SGHTA, FQGNSA. The CDR3 loop spans 15 amino acids. The chain's CDR3 is CASRLLTGINQPQHF. In DNA form, the CDR3 reads TGTGCCAGCAGGCTATTAACAGGCATCAATCAGCCCCAGCATTTT.

The chain links TRBV5-4 to TRBJ1-2; D ambiguous. The CDR3 spans 14 residues. V was trimmed by 6 bases and J by 2 bases, leaving 14 bases between them. Per germline, CDR1 SGHNT and CDR2 YYREEE (reference sequence). CDR3 region: CASIAGPVNYGYTF. CDR3 nucleotides: TGTGCCAGCATCGCTGGGCCAGTGAACTATGGCTACACCTTC.

J is TRBJ2-7 and V is TRBV10-3, with 14 bases matching TRBD2. CDR1 is ENHRY and CDR2 is SYGVKD in the germline V gene. V lost 8 bases and J lost 4; bases outside the gene matches: 1. The CDR3 totals 13 residues. For the CDR3, the DNA is TGTGCCATCGGACTAGCGGGGGGATACGAGCAGTACTTC. Amino acid sequence: CAIGLAGGYEQYF.

This clone was detected only a few times. The gene calls are TRBV7-3 and TRBJ2-3; TRBD2 aligns across 16 bases. Germline lookup yields CDR1 SGHTA and CDR2 FQGTGA. With 4 bases clipped from V and 9 bases from J, the junction kept 1 base outside the gene matches. The CDR3 has 14 amino acids. The CDR3 DNA sequence: TGTGCCAGCAGCTCGGGACTAGCGGGGGGGACGCAGTATTTT. Amino acid sequence: CASSSGLAGGTQYF.

The chain has TRBV21-1 and TRBJ1-2; no DNA check was done on the table's D call, TRBD1. TRBV21-1 is a known pseudogene. CDR3 length equals 15 residues. The CDR3 bases are TGTGCCAGCAGCAAAGCGGATAGTCAGGGCTATGGCTACACCTTC. Its protein is CASSKADSQGYGYTF.

This clone was found a few times. V gene TRBV13 combines with J gene TRBJ2-1, with 9 bases identical to TRBD2. Germline assignment: CDR1 PRHDT and CDR2 FYEKMQ (reference sequence). The CDR3 spans 19 residues. V shed 4 bases, J shed 4 bases, and the junction held 17 bases outside the gene matches. CDR3 DNA: TGTGCCAGCAGCTCAGGGACTAGCTTGAGTCAATTGGGGTACAATGAGCAGTTCTTC. It is translated as CASSSGTSLSQLGYNEQFF.

CDR3 sequence (DNA): TGTGCCAGCAGCTTAGATCTATCGGCGGGCTCTTCCTACGAGCAGTACTTC. Its protein is CASSLDLSAGSSYEQYF. The chain has TRBV7-6 and TRBJ2-7; tentatively, D is TRBD2 (5 bases). Germline-derived CDR1 and CDR2 are SGHVS and FNYEAQ. The V and J ends lost 1 base and 1 base respectively, with 17 bases between them. The CDR3 totals 17 residues.

The V gene is TRBV3-1 (or the pseudogene TRBV3-2), the J gene TRBJ1-4, with 7 nucleotides matching TRBD1. The V and J ends lost 5 bases and 0 bases, in that order; junction bases with no gene match: 3. CDR1 is LGHDT and CDR2 is YNNKEL in the germline V gene (reference sequence). CDR3 size: 15 residues. The CDR3 DNA reads TGTGCCAGCAGCAACGGACAGGCAACTAATGAAAAACTGTTTTTT. It is translated as CASSNGQATNEKLFF.

This clone occurred once. V is TRBV5-4 and J is TRBJ1-6, with a tentative D call TRBD1 (5 bases). Deletions cut 4 bases from V and 7 bases from J, with 9 bases between. CDR3 length: 13 amino acids. Germline V gene sequence: CDR1 SGHNT, CDR2 YYREEE (reference sequence). The CDR3 reads CASSREGNSPLHF. The CDR3 DNA is TGTGCCAGCAGCCGGGAGGGGAATTCACCCCTCCACTTT.

This clone was counted once. The gene calls are TRBV6-5 and TRBJ2-7, with 8 bases matching TRBD1. The CDR3 spans 14 residues. The germline gives CDR1 MNHEY, CDR2 SVGAGI. V shed 1 base, J shed 3 bases, and the junction held 2 bases outside the gene matches. CDR3 region: CASSYLGQGYEQYF. The CDR3 DNA follows: TGTGCCAGCAGTTACTTAGGACAGGGCTACGAGCAGTACTTC.

This rearrangement joins TRBV19 to TRBJ1-1, with 9 bases fitting TRBD1. The trim removed 7 bases at V and 4 bases at J, leaving 22 bases unmatched. The CDR3 sequence is 19 residues long. In germline, CDR1 is LNHDA, CDR2 SQIVND (reference sequence). The DNA of the CDR3 is TGTGCCAGTAAGTCGAGAGGGTCGGGACAGGGCCGATCTGGCACTGAAGCTTTCTTT. It yields the protein CASKSRGSGQGRSGTEAFF.

A single count supports this clone. The V and J genes are TRBV6-1 and TRBJ2-4; TRBD1 matches at 8 bases. The CDR3 has 16 residues. Germline trimming cut 1 base from V and 0 bases from J; bases unmatched to any gene: 2. Germline V lookup: CDR1 MNHNS, CDR2 SASEGT. DNA of the CDR3: TGTGCCAGCAGTGAAGGGACAGGGATAGCCAAAAACATTCAGTACTTC. It translates to CASSEGTGIAKNIQYF.

The chain recombines TRBV5-6 with TRBJ2-7, with a tentative D call TRBD2 (5 bases). Deletions cut 3 bases from V and 2 bases from J, with 15 bases between. The CDR3 has 15 amino acids. CDR1 is SGHDT and CDR2 is YYEEEE in the germline V gene. The CDR3 DNA reads as TGTGCCAGCAGCTGCCCTCAGGACGGGACCTACGAGCAGTACTTC. Translation gives CASSCPQDGTYEQYF.

The chain employs TRBV15 and TRBJ2-3; TRBD2 matches at 7 bases. The ends lost 0 bases at V and 1 base at J; junction bases unmatched: 4. This CDR3 has 16 amino acids. Germline values: CDR1 LNHNV, CDR2 YYDKDF (reference sequence). CDR3 sequence reads: CATSRDERGRTDTQYF. DNA for the CDR3: TGTGCCACCAGCAGAGATGAGCGGGGCCGCACAGATACGCAGTATTTT.

The chain joins TRBV4-2 to TRBJ1-3; a weak D match, TRBD1 (5 bases). V lost 5 bases, J lost 2 bases, and 16 bases lay in between. This CDR3 is 16 amino acids long. Germline loops: CDR1 LGHNA, CDR2 YNFKEQ. The CDR3 protein is CASSFKTAAPGNTIYF. For the CDR3, the DNA is TGTGCCAGCAGCTTCAAGACAGCCGCTCCTGGAAACACCATATATTTT.

This chain links TRBV28 with TRBJ2-7; D is ambiguous. V lost 5 bases to trimming and J lost 4 bases, with 9 bases between them. The CDR3 is 12 amino acids. Germline V gene lookup returns CDR1 MDHEN and CDR2 SYDVKM. The CDR3 sequence: CASSRQTYEQYF. As DNA, the CDR3 is TGTGCCAGCAGTCGTCAGACTTACGAGCAGTACTTC.

This chain uses TRBV10-3 with TRBJ2-5, with 7 bases matching TRBD1. V lost 3 bases to trimming and J lost 3 bases; unmatched junction nucleotides: 4. Germline V gene lookup returns CDR1 ENHRY and CDR2 SYGVKD. CDR3 length equals 14 residues. CDR3 DNA sequence: TGTGCCATCAGTGAAGACAGGGTGGAAGAGACCCAGTACTTC. The encoded protein is CAISEDRVEETQYF.

Points on this clone: Different DNA sequences within this sample yield the same CDR3. This chain connects TRBV2 to TRBJ2-6; the D gene is possibly TRBD2 (5 bases). Germline V lookup: CDR1 SNHLY, CDR2 FYNNEI. V was clipped by 6 bases and J by 0 bases, with 6 bases between them. This CDR3 is built from 14 residues. CDR3 protein: CASSGDSGANVLTF. The CDR3 region has the DNA TGTGCCAGCAGCGGGGACTCTGGGGCCAACGTCCTGACTTTC.

The genes are TRBV5-1 and TRBJ2-1; weak D call: TRBD1 (5 bases). There are 16 residues in the CDR3. Germline V lookup: CDR1 SGHRS, CDR2 YFSETQ. V was shortened by 4 bases and J by 0 bases, with 14 bases between the two germline ends. This CDR3 reads CASSKGVPSSYNEQFF. DNA for the CDR3: TGCGCCAGCAGCAAAGGGGTTCCAAGCTCCTACAATGAGCAGTTCTTC.

The chain links TRBV7-8 to TRBJ2-1, with TRBD2 identical over 11 bases. Trimming at V came to 0 bases and at J to 5 bases, leaving 3 bases not matched to a gene. Germline V gene data show CDR1 as SGHVS and CDR2 as FQNEAQ. The CDR3 sequence is 16 residues long. The CDR3 region has the DNA TGTGCCAGCAGCTTAGCGCTAGCGGGGGGTGACAATGAGCAGTTCTTC. It encodes CASSLALAGGDNEQFF.